The T cell receptor (beta chain) described here comes from a study of blood T cell repertoires in COVID-19 (dated by TCRdb to 2019 to 2021). With respect to the entire study: Samples from collaborators originated in the United States, Italy and Spain and spanned both the acute and convalescent phases of COVID-19. The prospective study material was composed of cDNA or gDNA derived from T cells, B-cell-depleted T cells, or PBMCs. The dataset comprised deeply sampled blood TCRbeta repertoires from subjects exposed to, actively infected with, or recovered from COVID-19. The repertoires were released in a freely available public database intended as a resource for research on the immune response to SARS-CoV-2. Samples were obtained from the ongoing ImmuneRACE study (first 160 participants) and from 950 to 1,500 subjects provided by 6 global collaborators. The sample metadata nearly always contained a de-identified subject ID, COVID-19 status, age in years and sex. Where HLA class I and class II types were available, the types were taken from metadata supplied by the sample provider, not from assay-based typing.

TCRbeta CDR3 regions were amplified from genomic DNA by means of the immunoSEQ Assay, a bias-controlled multiplex PCR. The original pipeline was this. Within the assay, amplification of reference gene primers was used to estimate how many nucleated cells each sample contained. To quantify the absolute abundance of each unique TCRbeta CDR3 rearrangement, sequence reads were collapsed and filtered. For each sample, productive Simpson clonality was calculated as the square root of Simpson's diversity index over productive rearrangements. TCRdb carries this immuneACCESS record with in-frame sequences only. Its versions omit some clonotypes, under half of them owing to an unresolved V gene in the studies checked, with the rest unexplained. Clonal size and the V and J genes are those of that table, whereas D and trimming came from the DNA. Present in this sample are around 100,000 clones, about 89% of which were seen just once. Clones ranked in the top ten supply 3.5% of the sample.

Whole blood was collected in K2EDTA tubes by collaborating institutions according to the institutions' own protocols. For TCRbeta analysis, collaborator samples were shipped as frozen whole blood, as isolated PBMCs, or as DNA extracted from either sample type. Cut back by 3 bases and 7 bases, the V and J ends lie 13 bases apart. CDR1 and CDR2 are read off the germline V gene (reference sequence) as DFQATT and SNEGSKA. The CDR3 has 14 amino acids, counting the end cysteine and phenylalanine. Only CDR3 DNA remains: 42 bases, in frame from the first base. Study-level results and caveats: Clinical and demographic metadata were provided uncurated, with the amount varying by source and participant.

In the case of this clone: The antigen it binds to is not known. No base-level quality is on record; no much larger clone is a single base apart.

The receptor comes from a woman in her sixties with acute or convalescent COVID-19. Sequenced sample: peripheral blood. The chain was built from TRBV20-1 and TRBJ1-6, with TRBD1 perhaps the D gene, on 6 matching bases. The CDR3 protein sequence reads: CSASLGQPNSPLHF. The nucleotides are TGCAGTGCTAGTCTCGGACAGCCAAATTCACCCCTCCACTTT.